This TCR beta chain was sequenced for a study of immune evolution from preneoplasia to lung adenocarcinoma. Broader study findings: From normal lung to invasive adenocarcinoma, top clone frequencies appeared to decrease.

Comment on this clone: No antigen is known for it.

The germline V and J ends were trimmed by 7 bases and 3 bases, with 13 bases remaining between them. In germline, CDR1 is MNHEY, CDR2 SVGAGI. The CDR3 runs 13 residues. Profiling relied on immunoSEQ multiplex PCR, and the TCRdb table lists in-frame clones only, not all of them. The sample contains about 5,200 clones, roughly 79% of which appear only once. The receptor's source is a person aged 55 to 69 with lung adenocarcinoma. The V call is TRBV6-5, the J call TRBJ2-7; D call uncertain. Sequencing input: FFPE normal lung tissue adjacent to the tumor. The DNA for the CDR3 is TGTGCCAGCACCAGAGACGTTAACTACGAGCAGTACTTC. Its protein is CASTRDVNYEQYF.